Shown below are 18 T cell receptor beta chains from a single sample sequenced in a study of T cell changes during pregnancy in multiple sclerosis. TCRdb keeps only in-frame clones here, not all; method: immunoSEQ multiplex PCR. The table records roughly 76,000 clones, 80% to 95% of them present only once. Sample: CD4+ T cells from peripheral blood mononuclear cells, taken in the second trimester of pregnancy. The receptors shown here come from a female donor with multiple sclerosis, enrolled in a pregnancy study.

The chain recombines TRBV4-1 with TRBJ2-3; the D gene is possibly TRBD2 (5 bases). CDR3 size: 15 residues. Germline lookup yields CDR1 MGHRA and CDR2 YSYEKL. The V end lost 1 base, the J end lost 4 bases, and 12 bases lay between the germline ends. DNA for the CDR3: TGCGCCAGCAGCCAAGGTGGACTCTGGGCAGATACGCAGTATTTT. Amino acid sequence: CASSQGGLWADTQYF.

V gene TRBV5-4 combines with J gene TRBJ2-3, with 9 bases that match TRBD2. Trimming removed 0 bases from V and 6 bases from J; junction bases left unmatched: 11. The CDR3 spans 17 residues. In germline, CDR1 is SGHNT, CDR2 YYREEE (reference sequence). The CDR3 loop is CASSLGLPRGGGDTQYF. DNA for the CDR3: TGTGCCAGCAGCTTGGGACTTCCGCGGGGGGGCGGGGATACGCAGTATTTT.

Turning to this clone: An end of the junction does not agree with germline; a read error may underlie this. V gene TRBV5-1 combines with J gene TRBJ2-1, with 9 bases identical to TRBD1. Germline V gives CDR1 SGHRS, CDR2 YFSETQ. This CDR3 spans 15 amino acids. The CDR3 DNA reads as TGCGCCAGCAGCTTGGTGGGGGACAGGGACGCGCCGACGCTCTTC. It is translated as CASSLVGDRDAPTLF.

The chain recombines TRBV11-2 with TRBJ2-7, with a weak D call TRBD2 (5 bases). V lost 0 bases and J lost 4, with 10 bases in between. The germline gives CDR1 SGHAT, CDR2 FQNNGV. The CDR3 has 14 residues. For the CDR3, the DNA is TGTGCCAGCAGCTTAGAGCTAGCTGGGTACGAGCAGTACTTC. Encoded protein: CASSLELAGYEQYF.

The chain uses TRBV5-1 and TRBJ2-1; 12 bases match TRBD2. CDR3 size: 15 residues. V dropped 0 bases and J dropped 7; count of bases not matched to a gene: 2. Germline V gene data show CDR1 as SGHRS and CDR2 as YFSETQ. The DNA of the CDR3 is TGCGCCAGCAGCTTGGGCGGACTAGCGGGAAATGAGCAGTTCTTC. Translation: CASSLGGLAGNEQFF.

The chain combines TRBV18 with TRBJ2-1, with 15 bases lining up with TRBD2. J was trimmed by 4 bases and V by 1 base; bases with no gene match: 2. Germline V gene data show CDR1 as KGHSH and CDR2 as LQKENI. The CDR3 is 17 residues long. The CDR3 DNA is TGTGCCAGCTCACCACGGACTAGCGGGGGGGTATACAATGAGCAGTTCTTC. This sequence encodes CASSPRTSGGVYNEQFF.

The chain joins TRBV11-3 to TRBJ2-1; 7 bases match TRBD2. There are 15 residues in the CDR3. J was trimmed by 4 bases and V by 5 bases; bases with no gene match: 8. Germline V gene sequence: CDR1 SGHNT, CDR2 YENEEA. The CDR3 sequence: CASSAGTITYNEQFF. The CDR3 nucleotides read TGTGCCAGCAGCGCCGGGACTATCACTTACAATGAGCAGTTCTTC.

This chain connects TRBV19 to TRBJ1-5, with D maybe TRBD1 (6 bases). The CDR3 totals 12 residues. Germline V gene data show CDR1 as LNHDA and CDR2 as SQIVND (reference sequence). Trimming shortened V by 11 bases and J by 0 bases, and 8 bases separated the two germline ends. CDR3 nucleotides: TGTGCCGGGGGCCATAGCAATCAGCCCCAGCATTTT. It specifies CAGGHSNQPQHF.

The genes are TRBV2 and TRBJ1-6; D remains unclear. Germline lookup yields CDR1 SNHLY and CDR2 FYNNEI. This CDR3 spans 15 amino acids. V lost 4 bases and J 5 bases, leaving 12 bases between the germline ends. CDR3 bases: TGTGCCAGCAGTGCACCGGACGGGGATAATTCACCCCTCCACTTT. This sequence encodes CASSAPDGDNSPLHF.

This clone was counted a single time. The rearrangement joins TRBV18 to TRBJ2-5; a possible D gene is TRBD1 (5 bases). CDR1 and CDR2 from the germline V gene are KGHSH and LQKENI. The CDR3 spans 17 residues. V shed 0 bases and J shed 3 bases, with 17 bases lying between them. CDR3 nucleotides: TGTGCCAGCTCACCACCGGTTGGGGCGGACGGAAAAGAGACCCAGTACTTC. Protein sequence: CASSPPVGADGKETQYF.

The J gene is TRBJ2-7, the V gene TRBV6-1, with 12 bases lining up with TRBD2. In germline, CDR1 is MNHNS, CDR2 SASEGT. The trim removed 7 bases at V and 3 bases at J, leaving 4 bases unmatched. The CDR3 length is 14 residues. The CDR3 nucleotides are TGTGCCAGCATTGGACTAGCGGGACGCTACGAGCAGTACTTC. Its translation: CASIGLAGRYEQYF.

This clone has a single count. A much larger clone differs by one base, so this may be a read error. The chain joins TRBV6-1 to TRBJ1-1, with 8 bases matching TRBD1. This CDR3 comprises 13 residues. CDR1 and CDR2 from the germline V gene are MNHNS and SASEGT. Trimming at V came to 6 bases and at J to 4 bases, leaving 4 bases not matched to a gene. The CDR3 reads CASRPTGGTEAFF. The CDR3 DNA reads as TGTGCCAGCAGACCAACAGGGGGCACTGAAGCTTTCTTT.

The chain has TRBV6-1 and TRBJ1-1; D unresolved. This CDR3 comprises 14 residues. V dropped 0 bases and J dropped 7 bases, with 12 bases sitting between them. Germline V gene data show CDR1 as MNHNS and CDR2 as SASEGT. This CDR3 reads CASSEARYGGEAFF. The CDR3 DNA sequence: TGTGCCAGCAGTGAAGCGAGGTATGGTGGTGAAGCTTTCTTT.

This clone was counted a single time. The CDR3 DNA reads as TGTGCCAGCAGCCCGCCGGGACAGGGGATTCCCGAGCAGTACTTC. It yields the protein CASSPPGQGIPEQYF. The rearrangement uses TRBV5-8 and TRBJ2-7, with TRBD1 identical over 10 bases. The ends lost 4 bases at V and 6 bases at J; junction bases unmatched: 10. The germline V gene encodes CDR1 SGHTS and CDR2 YDEGEE. The CDR3 sequence is 15 residues long.

This clone was seen more than once but under ten times. The CDR3 is CASGLQANTEAFF. In DNA, the CDR3 is TGTGCTAGTGGGTTACAGGCGAACACTGAAGCTTTCTTT. The chain couples TRBV12-5 to TRBJ1-1, with D perhaps TRBD1 (5 bases). The ends were cut back, 6 bases at V and 1 base at J, with 9 bases in the middle. The germline CDR1 and CDR2 sequences are LGHNT and FRNRAP. The CDR3 extends over 13 amino acids.

The chain couples TRBV5-1 to TRBJ1-6; D possibly corresponds to TRBD1 (6 bases). V lost 1 base, J lost 7 bases, and 9 bases lay in between. The CDR3 length is 14 residues. Per the germline V gene, CDR1 is SGHRS and CDR2 is YFSETQ. CDR3 coding DNA: TGCGCCAGCAGCTTGACAGGGACAAATTCACCCCTCCACTTT. Protein sequence: CASSLTGTNSPLHF.

A remark on this clone: The sample holds other DNA sequences that translate to the same CDR3. The chain couples TRBV18 to TRBJ1-1, with 7 bases identical to TRBD1. From germline, CDR1 is KGHSH and CDR2 LQKENI. CDR3 length equals 13 residues. Losses at the gene ends were 8 bases for V and 5 bases for J; bases not matched to a gene: 8. The CDR3 coding sequence is TGTGCCAGCCTTAGACAGGGACGAACTGAAGCTTTCTTT. Protein product: CASLRQGRTEAFF.

The rearrangement links TRBV5-1 to TRBJ2-1; maybe TRBD2 (5 bases). The V gene's germline CDR1 is SGHRS and CDR2 YFSETQ. Trimming pared 0 bases from V and 8 bases from J, leaving 12 bases between. The CDR3 covers 14 residues. In nucleotides, the CDR3 is TGCGCCAGCAGCTTGGCCTTTGGAGGAGATGAGCAGTTCTTC. The encoded protein is CASSLAFGGDEQFF.